These T cell receptor beta chains were read from a single sample in a study of blood T cell repertoires in COVID-19. Using immunoSEQ multiplex PCR, the repertoire was profiled, and TCRdb retains in-frame clones only, with some absent. The sample holds roughly 190,000 clones, more than 75% seen once. Sequencing was performed on peripheral blood. All receptors derive from a man between 65 and 85 years old with acute or convalescent COVID-19. Both conserved end residues are part of each CDR3. The D gene is left open where the match is weak. The size field is filled for only some rows; it gives once, few, many or a size class.

j_gene,d_gene,v_gene,abundance,CDR3aa,CDR3nt
TRBJ2-1,TRBD2,TRBV29-1,-,CSVTSGGADEQFF,TGCAGCGTAACTAGCGGGGGGGCCGATGAGCAGTTCTTC
TRBJ1-1,TRBD1,TRBV29-1,-,CSGVPGQKMNTEAFF,TGCAGCGGAGTACCGGGACAGAAAATGAACACTGAAGCTTTCTTT
TRBJ2-7,-,TRBV10-2,-,CASLRGPDYEQYF,TGCGCCAGTCTGCGGGGGCCAGACTACGAGCAGTACTTC
TRBJ2-1,-,TRBV20-1,-,CSASHGQRVVNEQFF,TGCAGTGCTAGTCACGGACAGAGAGTCGTCAATGAGCAGTTCTTC
TRBJ2-7,TRBD2,TRBV11-1,-,CASSLGLADYEQYF,TGTGCCAGCAGCTTAGGACTAGCGGACTACGAGCAGTACTTC
TRBJ2-2,TRBD1,TRBV4-3,-,CASSSGQGIRYTGELFF,TGCGCCAGCAGCTCGGGACAGGGGATCCGTTACACCGGGGAGCTGTTTTTT
TRBJ2-3,TRBD1,TRBV5-1,-,CASTLTGRTDTQYF,TGCGCCAGCACCCTGACAGGGCGCACAGATACGCAGTATTTT
TRBJ2-7,TRBD2,TRBV28,once,CASSSSGTSGVRQYF,TGTGCCAGCAGTTCCTCCGGGACTAGCGGTGTGAGGCAGTACTTC
TRBJ2-5,TRBD2,TRBV11-2,once,CASSLASGGAQQETQYF,TGTGCCAGCAGCTTGGCTAGCGGGGGGGCCCAGCAAGAGACCCAGTACTTC
TRBJ2-5,TRBD1,TRBV5-4,once,CASSSTGAQETQYF,TGTGCCAGCAGCTCGACAGGGGCCCAAGAGACCCAGTACTTC
TRBJ2-1,-,TRBV10-1,-,CASSVLVGSYNEQFF,TGCGCCAGCAGTGTACTAGTCGGCTCCTACAATGAGCAGTTCTTC
TRBJ1-1,-,TRBV27,-,CASSFFPSAEAFF,TGTGCCAGCAGTTTCTTCCCATCGGCTGAAGCTTTCTTT
TRBJ2-1,TRBD1,TRBV10-1,-,CASSEGQGAWNEQFF,TGCGCCAGCAGTGAAGGGCAGGGGGCATGGAATGAGCAGTTCTTC
TRBJ1-2,TRBD1,TRBV18,-,CASSPFPRTGVTNYGYTF,TGTGCCAGCTCACCGTTCCCGAGGACAGGGGTTACTAACTATGGCTACACCTTC
TRBJ2-1,-,TRBV27,-,CASSLFVRSSYNEQFF,TGTGCCAGCAGTTTATTCGTCCGGAGCTCCTACAATGAGCAGTTCTTC
TRBJ1-1,-,TRBV19,few,CASSLTGRKTEAFF,TGTGCCAGTAGCCTAACAGGGCGGAAAACTGAAGCTTTCTTT
TRBJ1-1,TRBD1,TRBV6-2/TRBV6-3,-,CASSLRPTGGTEAFF,TGTGCCAGCAGTCTACGCCCTACAGGGGGAACTGAAGCTTTCTTT
TRBJ1-5,-,TRBV6-1,-,CASSESTLSNQPQHF,TGTGCCAGCAGTGAGTCGACACTTAGCAATCAGCCCCAGCATTTT
TRBJ2-3,TRBD2,TRBV28,-,CASSPAGGPNTQYF,TGTGCCAGTAGCCCGGCGGGGGGACCTAATACGCAGTATTTT
TRBJ2-1,-,TRBV9,-,CASSVEISAPNNEQFF,TGTGCCAGCAGCGTAGAGATTAGCGCGCCCAACAATGAGCAGTTCTTC
TRBJ1-3,-,TRBV6-5,-,CASRSWARGNTIYF,TGTGCCAGCCGCAGCTGGGCGCGTGGAAACACCATATATTTT
TRBJ1-2,-,TRBV2,-,CASSERRLGNYGYTF,TGTGCCAGCAGTGAAAGGCGGTTAGGTAACTATGGCTACACCTTC
TRBJ1-2,-,TRBV4-2,-,CASSQEARGYGYTF,TGTGCCAGCAGCCAAGAGGCTCGGGGCTATGGCTACACCTTC
TRBJ2-7,TRBD2,TRBV3-1/TRBV3-2,-,CASSQGTSGYEQYF,TGTGCCAGCAGCCAAGGGACTAGCGGCTACGAGCAGTACTTC
TRBJ2-2,TRBD2,TRBV4-2,-,CASSQATSRYTGELFF,TGTGCCAGCAGCCAGGCGACTAGCCGTTACACCGGGGAGCTGTTTTTT
TRBJ1-1,-,TRBV7-3,-,CASSLTGQTEAFF,TGTGCCAGCAGCTTAACTGGGCAAACTGAAGCTTTCTTT
TRBJ1-4,-,TRBV13,-,CASSFGLRRREKLFF,TGTGCCAGCAGCTTTGGACTACGGCGGCGCGAAAAACTGTTTTTT
TRBJ2-7,TRBD1,TRBV11-2,-,CASSRGTGGGEQYF,TGTGCCAGCAGCCGAGGGACAGGGGGCGGCGAGCAGTACTTC
TRBJ2-5,-,TRBV24-1,-,CATSDPGVGQETQYF,TGTGCCACCAGTGACCCAGGGGTAGGCCAAGAGACCCAGTACTTC
TRBJ1-6,-,TRBV2,-,CASSAGTGTYNSPLHF,TGTGCCAGCAGCGCTGGTACAGGGACCTATAATTCACCCCTCCACTTT
TRBJ1-1,-,TRBV10-3,once,CATSTPNTEAFF,TGTGCCACTTCGACACCTAACACTGAAGCTTTCTTT
TRBJ2-1,TRBD1,TRBV14,many,CASSQPGGWNEQFF,TGTGCCAGCAGCCAGCCAGGGGGCTGGAATGAGCAGTTCTTC
TRBJ2-5,TRBD2,TRBV7-2,-,CASSLARGGETQYF,TGTGCCAGCAGCTTAGCGCGGGGGGGGGAGACCCAGTACTTC
TRBJ2-1,TRBD2,TRBV5-6,-,CASSDRTSGRFYNEQFF,TGTGCCAGCAGCGACAGGACTAGCGGGAGGTTCTACAATGAGCAGTTCTTC
TRBJ2-2,-,TRBV5-1,-,CASRPSGNTGELFF,TGCGCCAGCAGGCCCTCCGGGAACACCGGGGAGCTGTTTTTT
TRBJ1-5,-,TRBV28,-,CASSLRGTYSNQPQHF,TGTGCCAGCAGTTTAAGGGGCACCTATAGCAATCAGCCCCAGCATTTT
TRBJ1-5,TRBD1,TRBV15,-,CATSRDRGQPQHF,TGTGCCACCAGCAGGGACAGGGGTCAGCCCCAGCATTTT
TRBJ1-5,TRBD1,TRBV7-9,-,CASSLTGQENQPQHF,TGTGCCAGCAGCTTAACGGGACAGGAGAATCAGCCCCAGCATTTT
TRBJ2-3,TRBD2,TRBV7-2,-,CASSFLTSVGTDTQYF,TGTGCCAGCAGCTTCCTGACTAGCGTGGGCACAGATACGCAGTATTTT
TRBJ1-1,-,TRBV15,-,CATNWDIFGEAFF,TGTGCCACCAACTGGGACATCTTCGGGGAAGCTTTCTTT
TRBJ2-2,TRBD1,TRBV7-3,once,CASSPRTGRNTGELFF,TGTGCCAGCAGCCCCCGGACAGGGAGAAACACCGGGGAGCTGTTTTTT
TRBJ1-2,TRBD1,TRBV6-5,-,CASSLGTGSGGYTF,TGTGCCAGCAGTCTCGGGACAGGAAGTGGTGGCTACACCTTC
TRBJ1-5,-,TRBV3-1/TRBV3-2,-,CASSQVQASQPQHF,TGTGCCAGCAGCCAAGTCCAGGCTTCACAGCCCCAGCATTTT
TRBJ2-3,TRBD1,TRBV10-3,few,CATRGQASSDTQYF,TGTGCCACGCGGGGACAGGCCAGTTCAGATACGCAGTATTTT
TRBJ2-7,-,TRBV10-3,-,CATSGSSYEQYF,TGTGCCACCTCGGGAAGCTCCTACGAGCAGTACTTC
TRBJ1-5,TRBD1,TRBV18,-,CASSPGTEYQPQHF,TGTGCCAGCTCCCCCGGGACAGAATATCAGCCCCAGCATTTT
TRBJ1-1,TRBD1,TRBV5-1,-,CASSLVFQGDTEAFF,TGCGCCAGCAGCTTGGTCTTTCAGGGGGACACTGAAGCTTTCTTT
TRBJ2-1,-,TRBV7-9,-,CASSFGGSYNEQFF,TGTGCCAGCAGCTTTGGCGGGTCCTACAATGAGCAGTTCTTC
TRBJ1-1,-,TRBV6-5,-,CASSYAGVRSEAFF,TGTGCCAGCAGTTACGCAGGGGTGAGATCTGAAGCTTTCTTT
TRBJ1-1,-,TRBV3-1/TRBV3-2,-,CASGSLGTSNTEAFF,TGTGCCAGCGGCTCCCTGGGGACATCGAACACTGAAGCTTTCTTT
TRBJ2-7,-,TRBV11-3,-,CASSLRTGRAYEQYF,TGTGCCAGCAGCTTAAGGACAGGGAGGGCCTACGAGCAGTACTTC
TRBJ1-4,-,TRBV9,-,CASSPRSANEKLFF,TGTGCCAGCAGCCCCCGTTCGGCTAATGAAAAACTGTTTTTT
TRBJ1-5,-,TRBV5-6,few,CASSLAGGDQPQHF,TGTGCCAGCAGCTTGGCCGGAGGGGATCAGCCCCAGCATTTT